This TCR beta chain was identified in a study of T cell changes during pregnancy in multiple sclerosis (dated by TCRdb to about 2019). For the study in its entirety: The study looked at changes in the T cell repertoire across pregnancy in women with multiple sclerosis.

The CDR3 goes from the cysteine to the phenylalanine over 15 residues. Just CDR3 DNA is preserved here, 45 bases in frame from base 1. Trimming at the junction amounts to 3 bases on V and 5 bases on J, and the germline ends lie 14 bases apart. The CDR1 and CDR2 encoded by the germline V gene are MRHNA and SNTAGT. Preparation of the library involved the immunoSEQ multiplex PCR assay. The table was pulled from immuneACCESS by TCRdb, which kept in-frame rearrangements only. Such tables lose some clones; where checked, under half of the loss comes from unresolved V genes, and the rest has no known cause. The sample table contains around 75,000 clones; only one count was recorded for roughly 90% of them. The ten largest make up 0.7% to 0.9% of the sample. On this clone: What this receptor recognizes is not known. Base qualities are not recorded, but no much larger clone differs from it by a single base.

The TCR was taken from a female donor in good health, enrolled as a control in a pregnancy study. The V gene is TRBV6-4 and the J gene is TRBJ1-5, and the D gene may be TRBD1, 5 bases matching. The specimen was peripheral blood, collected in the first trimester of pregnancy. The nucleotides are TGTGCCAGCAGTGAACGGCAGGGTATGGATCAGCCCCAGCATTTT. Its protein reads: CASSERQGMDQPQHF.